Each of the 5 T cell receptor beta chains below was sequenced from the same sample in a study of cytomegalovirus exposure and HLA in healthy donors. In the PCR, 60 Vbeta and 13 Jbeta primers were used. Produced via immunoSEQ multiplex PCR; TCRdb's table is partial and in-frame only. The table records over 150,000 clones, 70% to 80% of them present only once. Sequenced sample: PBMCs. The receptors were sampled from a man in his forties in good health and CMV-seronegative.

This clone showed up just once. This sequence joins TRBV7-6 and TRBJ2-7, with 7 bases fitting TRBD2. The CDR3 has 18 residues. In germline, CDR1 is SGHVS, CDR2 FNYEAQ. Trimming took 1 base from V and 1 from J; bases not matched to a gene: 13. The CDR3, as DNA: TGTGCCAGCAGCTTAGGGGGAGGGAGGGGACCAGCGTCCTACGAGCAGTACTTC. Its protein product is CASSLGGGRGPASYEQYF.

This clone was counted only a few times. The chain couples TRBV5-1 to TRBJ2-5, with D perhaps matching TRBD1 (5 bases). Trimming stripped 0 bases from V and 3 bases from J, with 9 bases between. This CDR3 is built from 14 residues. The germline gives CDR1 SGHRS, CDR2 YFSETQ. CDR3 bases: TGCGCCAGCAGCTTGGACAGGCGAAAAGAGACCCAGTACTTC. Translating it yields CASSLDRRKETQYF.

The V and J genes are TRBV19 and TRBJ2-7; 8 bases fit TRBD1. The CDR3 length is 14 residues. The V gene end was trimmed by 1 base and the J gene end by 5 bases; junction bases not matched to a gene: 4. CDR1 and CDR2 (germline): LNHDA, SQIVND (reference sequence). CDR3 sequence: CASSIGRGLDEQYF. The CDR3 DNA follows: TGTGCCAGTAGTATAGGCAGGGGGCTTGACGAGCAGTACTTC.

The V and J genes are TRBV7-9 and TRBJ2-6; 9 bases fit TRBD1. This CDR3 comprises 18 residues. V gave up 5 bases and J gave up 0 bases; unmatched junction bases: 8. CDR1 and CDR2 (germline): SEHNR, FQNEAQ (reference sequence). CDR3 in amino acids: CASSLRPGQGSGANVLTF. The DNA of the CDR3 is TGTGCCAGCAGCCTTAGGCCGGGACAGGGCTCTGGGGCCAACGTCCTGACTTTC.

This chain uses TRBV14 with TRBJ2-1, with 10 bases aligning to TRBD2. Germline CDR1 SGHDN, CDR2 FVKESK. Unmatched junction bases numbered 10, after V lost 4 bases and J lost 13 bases. The CDR3 runs to 14 residues. CDR3 bases: TGTGCCAGCAGCCGGACTAGCGGATTGGACCCCCAGTTCTTC. It specifies CASSRTSGLDPQFF.